This is a list of T cell receptor beta chains from one sample in a study of cytomegalovirus exposure and HLA in healthy donors. Only in-frame clones appear in the TCRdb table, and some are missing; sequencing was by immunoSEQ multiplex PCR. This table has around 250,000 clones, almost 90% appearing once. Sequencing used PBMCs. All receptors derive from a woman under 30 in good health and CMV-seronegative. CDR3s include the opening cysteine and the closing phenylalanine or tryptophan. The D gene is left open where the match is weak. Size values are once, few and many counts, or a class for expanded clones, and some rows have none.

>TRBJ2-7|TRBV28|-|TRBD1
TGTGCCAGCAGTTTTCGCATACCAGGACAGGGAGCCTACGAGCAGTACTTC
CASSFRIPGQGAYEQYF
>TRBJ2-1|TRBV5-4|-|TRBD2
TGTGCCAGCAGCTTGGCGGGGGGGCCGGTTTTAAACAATGAGCAGTTCTTC
CASSLAGGPVLNNEQFF
>TRBJ2-6|TRBV7-2|once|-
TGTGCCAGCAGCTTCCGCACAGGGATAAGCTCTGGGGCCAACGTCCTGACTTTC
CASSFRTGISSGANVLTF
>TRBJ1-1|TRBV19|-|-
TGTGCCAGTAACGATCCGGGGGTACTCTTCGAAACTGAAGCTTTCTTT
CASNDPGVLFETEAFF
>TRBJ1-6|TRBV4-1|-|-
TGCGCCAGCAGACGGACAGCGAATTCACCCCTCCACTTT
CASRRTANSPLHF
>TRBJ2-1|TRBV28|-|TRBD1
TGTGCCAGCATGGTTAAAGGACAGGGAAGGGGCAATGAGCAGTTCTTC
CASMVKGQGRGNEQFF
>TRBJ1-1|TRBV5-6|-|-
TGTGCCAGCAGACAGACAGGCTACTCTGAAGCTTTCTTT
CASRQTGYSEAFF
>TRBJ1-2|TRBV29-1|-|-
TGCAGCGTCCCGGAGGTGACGACTAACTATGGCTACACCTTC
CSVPEVTTNYGYTF
>TRBJ2-7|TRBV27|-|-
TGTGCCAGCAGTCGGGGGACCTACTACGAGCAGTACTTC
CASSRGTYYEQYF
>TRBJ1-1|TRBV29-1|-|-
TGCAGCGTACCGACAGGTTACGTGGACGACTGGAACACTGAAGCTTTCTTT
CSVPTGYVDDWNTEAFF
>TRBJ2-1|TRBV7-9|-|-
TGTGCCAGCGCATCCCTCGGGAAGCAGTTCTTC
CASASLGKQFF
>TRBJ2-7|TRBV5-1|-|-
TGCGCCAGCAGCCTCCAGACAGGATTGGCATTGGGAATCTACGAGCAGTACTTC
CASSLQTGLALGIYEQYF
>TRBJ1-1|TRBV7-2|-|TRBD1
TGTGCCAGCAGCGGGGACAGGGGAGGGACTGAAGCTTTCTTT
CASSGDRGGTEAFF
>TRBJ1-1|TRBV19|-|TRBD1
TGTGCCAGTAGTCTGCAGGGGGCGAGCACTGAAGCTTTCTTT
CASSLQGASTEAFF
>TRBJ2-7|TRBV7-2|-|TRBD2
TGTGCCAGCAGCCAATGGACTAGAAAAAGCTACGAGCAGTACTTC
CASSQWTRKSYEQYF
>TRBJ2-1|TRBV27|-|-
TGTGCCAGCAGTTTGAGGCATGTAGCTAATGAGCAGTTCTTC
CASSLRHVANEQFF
>TRBJ1-5|TRBV5-1|-|TRBD1
TGCGCCAGCGCGACAGGGGTCGGCAATCAGCCCCAGCATTTT
CASATGVGNQPQHF
>TRBJ2-7|TRBV6-5|-|-
TGTGCCAGCAGTTACTCGAGTGGGGCCCGAACCTACGAGCAGTACTTC
CASSYSSGARTYEQYF
>TRBJ2-2|TRBV7-9|-|TRBD1
TGTGCCAGCAGCACTTGGACAGGGGCGAACACCGGGGAGCTGTTTTTT
CASSTWTGANTGELFF
>TRBJ2-2|TRBV5-1|-|-
TGCGCCAGCAGCTTGGGGACAGCGAAAACCGGGGAGCTGTTTTTT
CASSLGTAKTGELFF
>TRBJ2-7|TRBV30|few|TRBD1
TGTGCCTGGAGTCCCGGGACAGATTACGAGCAGTACTTC
CAWSPGTDYEQYF
>TRBJ2-2|TRBV28|-|-
TGTGCCAGCACCCGACCAGGGAACACCGGGGAGCTGTTTTTT
CASTRPGNTGELFF
>TRBJ1-1|TRBV27|once|-
TGTGCCAGCAGTTTAAGCGTGAACACTGAAGCTTTCTTT
CASSLSVNTEAFF
>TRBJ1-5|TRBV6-4|-|-
TGTGCCAGCAGTGGGAGCTTCGGGGGACAGCCCCAGCATTTT
CASSGSFGGQPQHF
>TRBJ2-3|TRBV7-8|-|-
TGTGCCAGCAGCTTAGGAAGCAGGGGAGGGGATACGCAGTATTTT
CASSLGSRGGDTQYF
>TRBJ2-1|TRBV18|-|-
TGTGCCAGCTCACCGAGAGCGTTCTCCTACAATGAGCAGTTCTTC
CASSPRAFSYNEQFF
>TRBJ1-2|TRBV6-6|-|-
TGTGCCAGCAGGGACACCAACTATGGCTACACCTTC
CASRDTNYGYTF
>TRBJ1-4|TRBV4-1|-|TRBD1
TGCGCCAGCAGCCAAGATCCTGGACAGGGCCCTAATGAAAAACTGTTTTTT
CASSQDPGQGPNEKLFF
>TRBJ1-2|TRBV5-4|-|-
TGTGCCAGCAGCTTGATCCTCCAGAACTATGGCTACACCTTC
CASSLILQNYGYTF
>TRBJ2-2|TRBV6-5|once|-
TGTGCCAGCAGTTACCGAGTCTACACCGGGGAGCTGTTTTTT
CASSYRVYTGELFF
>TRBJ2-1|TRBV2|-|TRBD2
TGTGCCAGCAGTGAGCGCGGGGGGGGGTACAATGAGCAGTTCTTC
CASSERGGGYNEQFF
>TRBJ1-1|TRBV28|-|-
TGTGCCAGCAGTTTAGGCAGGGGAAACACTGAAGCTTTCTTT
CASSLGRGNTEAFF
>TRBJ2-7|TRBV11-2|-|-
TGTGCCAGCAGCTTAGATGTGAGGGATAGTACGTTCTACGAGCAGTACTTC
CASSLDVRDSTFYEQYF
>TRBJ1-6|TRBV27|-|TRBD1
TGTGCCAGCAGTCCTTCCGGGACAGGGTCAGGTTCACCCCTCCACTTT
CASSPSGTGSGSPLHF
>TRBJ1-1|TRBV6-5|once|-
TGTGCCAGCAGCCCCTCGGGGTGGACTGAAGCTTTCTTT
CASSPSGWTEAFF
>TRBJ1-1|TRBV10-3|-|-
TGTGCCATCAGCACTCAGGGTCGGGCTGAAGCTTTCTTT
CAISTQGRAEAFF
>TRBJ1-6|TRBV15|-|-
TGTGCCACCAGCAGAGAAGGGCGGGCTGACTATAATTCACCCCTCCACTTT
CATSREGRADYNSPLHF
>TRBJ1-2|TRBV9|few|-
TGTGCCAGCAGCGTAGATCGGAACTATGGCTACACCTTC
CASSVDRNYGYTF
>TRBJ1-2|TRBV27|-|-
TGTGCCAGCAGCCCTACAGGATCTCATGGCAATGGCTACACCTTC
CASSPTGSHGNGYTF
>TRBJ2-1|TRBV2|-|TRBD2
TGTGCCAGCAGGGACACTCAGACTAGCGGGGTTCTCAATGAGCAGTTCTTC
CASRDTQTSGVLNEQFF
>TRBJ1-1|TRBV28|-|-
TGTGCCAGCAGTTTGGCAGGGGTCCCTGAAGCTTTCTTT
CASSLAGVPEAFF
>TRBJ2-1|TRBV4-1|-|TRBD2
TGCGCCAGCAGCCCTCTGACTAGCGGGGGGGCTTTTTACAATGAGCAGTTCTTC
CASSPLTSGGAFYNEQFF
>TRBJ1-4|TRBV2|-|-
TGTGCCAGCAGCGAGCCCATTTTGGCAGTCGAGGATGAAAAACTGTTTTTT
CASSEPILAVEDEKLFF
>TRBJ2-2|TRBV28|-|-
TGTGCCAGCAGTTTCGCGAACACCGGGGAGCTGTTTTTT
CASSFANTGELFF
>TRBJ2-2|TRBV7-2|-|-
TGTGCCAGCAGCTTAGATCCCAGGGACACCGGGGAGCTGTTTTTT
CASSLDPRDTGELFF
>TRBJ1-2|TRBV19|-|TRBD1
TGTGCCAGTAGTGCAACAGGGGGCCTCTATGGCTACACCTTC
CASSATGGLYGYTF